The present T cell receptor beta chain was sequenced within a study of OX40 agonist ivuxolimab in advanced cancers. General notes on the study: The costimulatory receptor OX40 (CD134) was targeted by ivuxolimab, a fully human IgG2 agonistic monoclonal antibody. Intravenous ivuxolimab was administered to patients every 2 weeks at six dose levels: 0.01, 0.1, 0.3, 1.5, 3 and 10 mg/kg. Of the approximately 54 patients in dose escalation, 19 had hepatocellular carcinoma, roughly 15 had melanoma, 9 had renal cell carcinoma and 9 had head and neck cancer. In the dose-escalation cohort, nearly 85% of patients were male, and the mean age was approximately 60 years with a range of roughly 23 to 79. Prior anti-PD-1, anti-PD-L1 or anti-CTLA-4 therapy was permitted, and about two fifths of dose-escalation patients had received checkpoint inhibitors. Three dose-escalation patients achieved partial responses, one with hepatocellular carcinoma and two with cutaneous melanoma. The purpose of peripheral TCRbeta sequencing was to test whether ivuxolimab changed TCR sequence diversity and led to clonal T-cell expansion. The paper reports the monotherapy dose-escalation portion (N of about 51 patients) of the phase I ivuxolimab trial. Overall study results and their limits: At doses of 0.1 to 3.0 mg/kg, clonal expansion of both CD4+ and CD8+ T cells in blood was seen between baseline and week 6. Antigen specificity was not determined for the clonally expanded peripheral T cells. Low levels of normalized T-cell clonal expansion were also shown by some nonresponding patients. After ivuxolimab, expanded clones were on average more numerous among CD8+ T cells than among CD4+ T cells. Partial responders in the 0.1-3.0 mg/kg groups had among the lowest normalized peripheral clonal expansion, especially among CD8+ T cells.

In the case of this clone: Its recognized antigen is unknown. Base qualities were left out, and no much larger clone turns up one base away.

The junction carries 4 bases between V and J, which are trimmed by 5 bases and 5 bases respectively. From cysteine to phenylalanine, the CDR3 is 11 amino acids long. Only the CDR3 portion is preserved as DNA: 33 bases, with reading frame beginning at the first base. CDR1 and CDR2, per the germline V gene, are SGHTA and FQGNSA. For sequencing of the TCRbeta CDR3 region, genomic DNA was extracted from the sorted cells. TCRbeta CDR3 regions were sequenced using the immunoSEQ Assay. This is the immuneACCESS table as TCRdb keeps it, with only in-frame sequences that have V and J called. A part of the clones is gone; compared with another copy, unresolved V genes explain less than half, and the rest is unexplained. The sample records almost 45,000 clones, approximately 86% of which are singletons. Roughly 18% of the sample goes to the ten largest clones. Patients with a history of autoimmune disease or receiving systemic immunosuppression were excluded from the trial. Peripheral blood for TCR sequencing was collected from all dose cohorts at baseline, on cycle 4 day 1, and on cycle 7 day 1. Samples were obtained from an open-label, multicenter, first-in-human phase I dose-escalation trial of ivuxolimab. Adults with locally advanced or metastatic melanoma, renal cell carcinoma, hepatocellular carcinoma or head and neck squamous cell carcinoma were enrolled in the trial. Before TCR sequencing, CD4+ and CD8+ T cells were separately sorted from peripheral blood.

The chain employs TRBV7-2 and TRBJ1-5; too little of a D gene remains to name it. This specimen was CD4+ or CD8+ T cells sorted from blood, taken in a trial of the OX40 agonist ivuxolimab. The TCR was taken from an adult with an advanced solid tumor such as melanoma, head and neck, liver or kidney cancer. Here is the DNA: TGTGCCAGCAGCGCCCATCAGCCCCAGCATTTT. It specifies CASSAHQPQHF. The full variable domain, completed from the reference TRBV7-2 and TRBJ1-5 proteins outside the CDR3, reads GAGVSQSPSNKVTEKGKDVELRCDPISGHTALYWYRQSLGQGLEFLIYFQGNSAPDKSGLPSDRFSAERTGGSVSTLTIQRTQQEDSAVYLCASSAHQPQHFGDGTRLSIL.